Listed below are T cell receptor beta chains from one sample, sequenced in a study of blood T cell repertoires in COVID-19. Sequencing was performed with immunoSEQ multiplex PCR; in TCRdb, only in-frame clones are kept and a portion is missing. The profile shows about 59,000 clones, 65% to 90% of them singletons. Sequenced input: peripheral blood. These receptors were taken from a woman of 80 years or more with active or convalescent COVID-19. CDR3s include the opening cysteine and the closing phenylalanine or tryptophan. D genes are given only for firm matches. For some rows the clone size is stated as once, few or many, or as a class when expanded; others skip it.

j_gene: TRBJ2-7; abundance: -; d_gene: TRBD1; v_gene: TRBV11-1; CDR3aa: CASSPRTGWDEQYF; CDR3nt: TGTGCCAGCAGCCCACGGACAGGGTGGGACGAGCAGTACTTC
j_gene: TRBJ2-7; abundance: -; d_gene: TRBD1; v_gene: TRBV14; CDR3aa: CASSQRTGSNEQYF; CDR3nt: TGTGCCAGCAGCCAAAGGACAGGGTCCAACGAGCAGTACTTC
j_gene: TRBJ2-3; abundance: -; d_gene: TRBD2; v_gene: TRBV19; CDR3aa: CASSTTSGGYSSTDTQYF; CDR3nt: TGTGCCAGTAGTACTACTAGCGGGGGATACTCTAGCACAGATACGCAGTATTTT
j_gene: TRBJ2-5; abundance: few; d_gene: -; v_gene: TRBV24-1; CDR3aa: CATSDLFHSGTQYF; CDR3nt: TGTGCCACCAGTGATTTATTCCACTCAGGGACCCAGTACTTC
j_gene: TRBJ1-3; abundance: -; d_gene: -; v_gene: TRBV12-3/TRBV12-4; CDR3aa: CAYSLSGNTIYF; CDR3nt: TGTGCCTATTCGTTGTCGGGAAACACCATATATTTT
j_gene: TRBJ1-1; abundance: -; d_gene: -; v_gene: TRBV7-9; CDR3aa: CASSLLQGIHEAFF; CDR3nt: TGTGCCAGCAGCTTATTACAGGGTATTCATGAAGCTTTCTTT
j_gene: TRBJ1-2; abundance: -; d_gene: -; v_gene: TRBV28; CDR3aa: CASSGLSYGYTF; CDR3nt: TGTGCCAGCAGTGGACTTTCCTATGGCTACACCTTC
j_gene: TRBJ1-4; abundance: -; d_gene: -; v_gene: TRBV7-6; CDR3aa: CASSRLGYAGENEKLFF; CDR3nt: TGTGCCAGCAGCCGACTAGGGTACGCCGGTGAAAATGAAAAACTGTTTTTT
j_gene: TRBJ1-2; abundance: -; d_gene: TRBD1; v_gene: TRBV18; CDR3aa: CASATGAPRYF; CDR3nt: TGTGCCAGCGCGACAGGGGCACCTCGTTACTTC
j_gene: TRBJ2-7; abundance: -; d_gene: TRBD1; v_gene: TRBV7-2; CDR3aa: CATKSGQGVYEQYF; CDR3nt: TGTGCCACAAAATCCGGACAGGGAGTCTACGAGCAGTACTTC
j_gene: TRBJ1-2; abundance: -; d_gene: -; v_gene: TRBV2; CDR3aa: CASGGLANYGYTF; CDR3nt: TGTGCCAGCGGGGGGTTAGCTAACTATGGCTACACCTTC
j_gene: TRBJ2-5; abundance: -; d_gene: TRBD2; v_gene: TRBV19; CDR3aa: CASSREAGGARQETQYF; CDR3nt: TGTGCCAGTAGTAGGGAAGCGGGGGGAGCCAGACAAGAGACCCAGTACTTC
j_gene: TRBJ1-1; abundance: few; d_gene: TRBD1; v_gene: TRBV7-3; CDR3aa: CASSPRGETEAFF; CDR3nt: TGTGCCAGCAGCCCCAGGGGGGAGACTGAAGCTTTCTTT
j_gene: TRBJ2-7; abundance: -; d_gene: -; v_gene: TRBV3-1/TRBV3-2; CDR3aa: CASSQQAGYEQYF; CDR3nt: TGTGCCAGCAGCCAACAGGCCGGCTACGAGCAGTACTTC
j_gene: TRBJ1-6; abundance: once; d_gene: -; v_gene: TRBV14; CDR3aa: CASSHEQSNSPLHF; CDR3nt: TGTGCCAGCAGCCATGAACAGAGCAATTCACCCCTCCACTTT
j_gene: TRBJ2-7; abundance: -; d_gene: -; v_gene: TRBV5-1; CDR3aa: CASSLGQDVDEQYF; CDR3nt: TGCGCCAGCAGCTTGGGCCAGGATGTAGACGAGCAGTACTTC
j_gene: TRBJ2-1; abundance: -; d_gene: -; v_gene: TRBV2; CDR3aa: CASSVRLDPYNEQFF; CDR3nt: TGTGCCAGCAGTGTTCGCCTAGACCCATACAATGAGCAGTTCTTC
j_gene: TRBJ2-5; abundance: -; d_gene: TRBD1; v_gene: TRBV19; CDR3aa: CASSITGQGWETQYF; CDR3nt: TGTGCCAGTAGTATAACTGGACAGGGGTGGGAGACCCAGTACTTC
j_gene: TRBJ1-5; abundance: -; d_gene: -; v_gene: TRBV7-2; CDR3aa: CASSLDTSGQPQHF; CDR3nt: TGTGCCAGCAGCCTAGACACCAGCGGCCAGCCCCAGCATTTT
j_gene: TRBJ1-2; abundance: -; d_gene: -; v_gene: TRBV5-4; CDR3aa: CASSPRGTTYGYTF; CDR3nt: TGTGCCAGCAGCCCTCGGGGAACAACTTATGGCTACACCTTC
j_gene: TRBJ1-1; abundance: -; d_gene: TRBD1; v_gene: TRBV3-1/TRBV3-2; CDR3aa: CASSQDNRGTEAFF; CDR3nt: TGTGCCAGCAGCCAAGATAACAGGGGCACTGAAGCTTTCTTT
j_gene: TRBJ2-3; abundance: -; d_gene: TRBD2; v_gene: TRBV10-2; CDR3aa: CASSEQAGGRTDTQYF; CDR3nt: TGCGCCAGCAGTGAGCAAGCGGGGGGGCGCACAGATACGCAGTATTTT
j_gene: TRBJ2-7; abundance: -; d_gene: TRBD1; v_gene: TRBV11-3; CDR3aa: CASSPGTGVSYEQYF; CDR3nt: TGTGCCAGCAGCCCCGGGACAGGGGTCTCCTACGAGCAGTACTTC
j_gene: TRBJ1-2; abundance: -; d_gene: -; v_gene: TRBV2; CDR3aa: CASSDERGSTYGYTF; CDR3nt: TGTGCCAGCAGTGATGAAAGGGGGTCAACCTATGGCTACACCTTC
j_gene: TRBJ1-1; abundance: -; d_gene: -; v_gene: TRBV5-6; CDR3aa: CASRLKGDRAEAFF; CDR3nt: TGTGCCAGCAGGCTAAAGGGGGATCGGGCTGAAGCTTTCTTT
j_gene: TRBJ2-6; abundance: -; d_gene: -; v_gene: TRBV4-2; CDR3aa: CASSQISGSNSGANVLTF; CDR3nt: TGTGCCAGCAGCCAAATTTCGGGGTCCAACTCTGGGGCCAACGTCCTGACTTTC
j_gene: TRBJ2-7; abundance: few; d_gene: TRBD1; v_gene: TRBV5-6; CDR3aa: CASSLGTGSEQYF; CDR3nt: TGTGCCAGCAGCTTGGGGACAGGGAGTGAGCAGTACTTC
j_gene: TRBJ2-2; abundance: -; d_gene: -; v_gene: TRBV24-1; CDR3aa: CATSDPPGDTGELFF; CDR3nt: TGTGCCACCAGTGATCCCCCCGGGGACACCGGGGAGCTGTTTTTT